A single sample gave rise to the 3 T cell receptor beta chains below, sequenced in a study of blood T cell repertoires in COVID-19. Sequencing was performed with immunoSEQ multiplex PCR; in TCRdb, only in-frame clones are kept and a portion is missing. The table shows fewer than 300,000 clones, with just over 85% occurring only once. Source material: PBMCs or T cells enriched from blood (not recorded which). The origin of the receptors is a man aged 18 to 35 who had recovered from COVID-19.

This clone is a singleton in its sample. The chain joins TRBV3-1 (or the pseudogene TRBV3-2) to TRBJ1-5; D is uncertain. The germline V and J ends were trimmed by 3 bases and 4 bases, with 7 bases remaining between them. There are 13 residues in the CDR3. Looked up from germline, CDR1 is LGHDT and CDR2 is YNNKEL (reference sequence). The CDR3 nucleotides are TGTGCCAGCAGCCAGAGTGCGAATCAGCCCCAGCATTTT. Protein product: CASSQSANQPQHF.

The DNA of the CDR3 is TGTGCCAGCAACGGGGCGGGGACTACAAACTACGAGCAGTACTTC. Its translation: CASNGAGTTNYEQYF. The chain recombines TRBV6-5 with TRBJ2-7; 7 nucleotides align to TRBD2. J was trimmed by 3 bases and V by 7 bases; bases with no gene match: 12. The CDR3 spans 15 residues. The V gene's germline CDR1 is MNHEY and CDR2 SVGAGI.

V is TRBV7-9 and J is TRBJ2-2, with TRBD1 as a possible D gene (5 bases). CDR3 size: 16 residues. Trimming cost V 5 bases and J 0 bases, with 13 bases left between them. CDR1 SEHNR and CDR2 FQNEAQ come from the germline V gene (reference sequence). The CDR3, as DNA: TGTGCCAGCAGCCCCGGGCAGGGTCCGAACACCGGGGAGCTGTTTTTT. It specifies CASSPGQGPNTGELFF.